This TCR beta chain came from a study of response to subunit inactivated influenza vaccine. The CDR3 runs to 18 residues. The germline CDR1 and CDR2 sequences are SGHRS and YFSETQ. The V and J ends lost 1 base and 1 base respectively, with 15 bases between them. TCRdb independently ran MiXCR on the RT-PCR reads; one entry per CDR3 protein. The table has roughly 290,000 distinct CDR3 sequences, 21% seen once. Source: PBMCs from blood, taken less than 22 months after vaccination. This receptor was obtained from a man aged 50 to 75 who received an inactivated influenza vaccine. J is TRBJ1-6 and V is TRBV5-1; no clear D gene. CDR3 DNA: TGCGCCAGCAGCTTGTCAGGCTCTTCTAGGTCCTATAATTCACCCCTCCACTTT. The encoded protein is CASSLSGSSRSYNSPLHF.